These T cell receptor beta chains were read from a single sample in a study of CD8 T cells in ankylosing spondylitis. Using its own MiXCR run on the 5' RACE reads, TCRdb lists one record per CDR3 protein. Seen here are approximately 150,000 distinct CDR3 sequences, about a third observed once, and the top ten hold 5.5% to 7.5%. The source material was synovial fluid, either unsorted or a sorted T cell fraction (not recorded which). The source is a male donor with ankylosing spondylitis. Both conserved end residues are part of each CDR3. D genes are given only for firm matches. Not all rows give a size; the values are once, few, many and, for expanded clones, a class.

size	V	J	D	DNA	CDR3
few	TRBV20-1	TRBJ2-7	.	TGCAGTGCGGCGGCGGCTTCCTACGAGCAGTACTTC	CSAAAASYEQYF
few	TRBV3-1	TRBJ2-1	.	TGTGCCAGCAGCCAAGATCAGCGCAATGAGCAGTTCTTC	CASSQDQRNEQFF
.	TRBV6-2/TRBV6-3	TRBJ1-5	TRBD1	TGTGCCAGCAGTTATGGACAGGGGGGCCAGCCCCAGCATTTT	CASSYGQGGQPQHF
.	TRBV5-5	TRBJ2-7	.	TGTGCCAGCAGCTTGGCGGGAGTCGGCATCTACGAGCAGTACTTC	CASSLAGVGIYEQYF
.	TRBV7-3	TRBJ2-3	.	TGTGCCAGCAGCTTACTCGGAGCTAGCACAGATACGCAGTATTTT	CASSLLGASTDTQYF
few	TRBV10-3	TRBJ2-5	TRBD1	TGTGCCATCAGTGGAGGACAGGGCAAGGAGACCCAGTACTTC	CAISGGQGKETQYF
.	TRBV6-1	TRBJ2-3	TRBD2	TGTGCCAGCAGTACACTTAGCGGGGGGGCGAAAGCAGATACGCAGTATTTT	CASSTLSGGAKADTQYF
.	TRBV7-8	TRBJ2-3	.	TGTGCCAGCAGCTTTCTGCCTAGCACAGATACGCAGTATTTT	CASSFLPSTDTQYF
.	TRBV20-1	TRBJ1-1	.	TGCAGTGCTAGCGGTCGTGGGGGCATGGACACTGAAGCTTTCTTT	CSASGRGGMDTEAFF
.	TRBV2	TRBJ2-1	.	TGTGCCAGCAGTGTCGAGTACGAGCAGTTCTTC	CASSVEYEQFF
few	TRBV20-1	TRBJ2-5	TRBD1	TGCAGTGCACGGACAGGGACGGAGACCCAGTACTTC	CSARTGTETQYF
.	TRBV6-1	TRBJ1-6	TRBD1	TGTGCCAGCAGTGAAATTGGGACAGGGGAGGGTTTCTCCTATAATTCACCCCTCCACTTT	CASSEIGTGEGFSYNSPLHF
.	TRBV6-5	TRBJ2-5	.	TGTGCCAGCAGTTTCGAGGTTTACACAAGAGCCCAGTACTTC	CASSFEVYTRAQYF
many	TRBV20-1	TRBJ1-1	TRBD1	TGCAGTGCTCTTATGACAGGGACCGCTGAAGCTTTCTTT	CSALMTGTAEAFF
many	TRBV12-3/TRBV12-4	TRBJ1-5	.	TGTGCCAGCAGAGAACCCGGAGTCAGCAAGCAGCCCCAGCATTTT	CASREPGVSKQPQHF
few	TRBV19	TRBJ2-3	.	TGTGCCAGTAGTCCCAGGCGACGGGGTAGCACAGATACGCAGTATTTT	CASSPRRRGSTDTQYF
few	TRBV10-3	TRBJ2-6	.	TGTGCCATCAGTGAGTCCCAAAGGTCGGGTACTGGGGCCAACGTCCTGACTTTC	CAISESQRSGTGANVLTF
few	TRBV2	TRBJ2-4	.	TGTGCCAGCTCGGAGGAAAGTAAAAACATTCAGTACTTC	CASSEESKNIQYF
few	TRBV5-1	TRBJ2-2	TRBD2	TGCGCCAGCAGCCCCACTAGCGGGGGGGCCGGAGCCGGGGAGCTGTTTTTT	CASSPTSGGAGAGELFF
many	TRBV7-9	TRBJ1-2	.	TGTGCCAGCAGCTTCGGGGACCTCGGACTTAACTATGGCTACACCTTC	CASSFGDLGLNYGYTF
.	TRBV24-1	TRBJ2-3	.	TGTGCCACCAGTGACGGACAGTTACTCACAGATACGCAGTATTTT	CATSDGQLLTDTQYF
.	TRBV24-1	TRBJ2-3	TRBD2	TGTGCCACCAGTGACCCAACGGTCGGGAGGACAGATACGCAGTATTTT	CATSDPTVGRTDTQYF
.	TRBV20-1	TRBJ1-2	TRBD1	TGCAGTGCTCCCAACCCCGGGACAGGGAGTAACACCTTC	CSAPNPGTGSNTF
.	TRBV12-3/TRBV12-4	TRBJ1-2	TRBD1	TGTGCCACCACAGGGGATAGGATTGGCTACACCTTC	CATTGDRIGYTF
few	TRBV4-3	TRBJ2-1	TRBD2	TGCGCCAGCAGCCAAGGGATAGCGGGAAACTATGAGCAGTTCTTC	CASSQGIAGNYEQFF
many	TRBV11-2	TRBJ2-5	TRBD1	TGTGCCAGCAGCGAAACAACAGGGGCGACAAGAAAGACCCAGTACTTC	CASSETTGATRKTQYF
.	TRBV5-1	TRBJ2-1	TRBD2	TGCGCCAGCAGCATTAGCGGGTCGAGCTCCTACAATGAGCAGTTCTTC	CASSISGSSSYNEQFF
few	TRBV12-3/TRBV12-4	TRBJ1-5	.	TGTGCCAGCAGTTTAAATTTAGGCGGTTCCCAGCCCCAGCATTTT	CASSLNLGGSQPQHF
.	TRBV10-3	TRBJ2-7	.	TGTGCCATTTCGGGATTCTACGAGCAGTACTTC	CAISGFYEQYF
few	TRBV20-1	TRBJ2-1	TRBD2	TGCAGTGCTAGAGATCTGGGGCTAGCGGGTAATGAGCAGTTCTTC	CSARDLGLAGNEQFF
.	TRBV11-1	TRBJ2-5	TRBD2	TGTGCCAGCAGCTTAGCCCTAGCGGGAGAGACCCAGTACTTC	CASSLALAGETQYF
many	TRBV12-3/TRBV12-4	TRBJ1-4	TRBD1	TGTGCCAGCAGTGCGACCGGGACAGCTGTTGAAAAACTGTTTTTT	CASSATGTAVEKLFF
.	TRBV5-1	TRBJ1-1	.	TGCGCCAGCCGCCTGGGGACGGCTTTAGATTTAGCTTTCTTT	CASRLGTALDLAFF
many	TRBV20-1	TRBJ2-2	.	TGCAGTGCGGCGACTAGTGGGACCGGGGAGCTGTTTTTT	CSAATSGTGELFF
many	TRBV30	TRBJ1-1	.	TGTGCCTGGAGTGGGGGGGGATCCCGCAGGGCTGAAGCTTTCTTT	CAWSGGGSRRAEAFF
.	TRBV5-1	TRBJ1-1	TRBD1	TGCGCCAGCAGCTTCTCAGGGGGCACTGAAGCTTTCTTT	CASSFSGGTEAFF
few	TRBV5-1	TRBJ2-1	TRBD1	TGCGCCAGCAGCATCGGGACAGACAATGAGCAGTTCTTC	CASSIGTDNEQFF
.	TRBV27	TRBJ1-1	.	TGTGCCAGCAGTTTATCGGGTCTGGGTTTCGCAGCTTTCTTT	CASSLSGLGFAAFF
.	TRBV12-3/TRBV12-4	TRBJ2-1	.	TGTGCCAGCAGTTTGGGGCAGCCTTCCTACAATGAGCAGTTCTTC	CASSLGQPSYNEQFF
many	TRBV7-8	TRBJ2-1	TRBD2	TGTGCCAGCAGCCTTACTAGCGGGGGGGCGTATGAGCAGTTCTTC	CASSLTSGGAYEQFF
.	TRBV28	TRBJ1-3	.	TGTGCCACAACATCAGCAGGGCGCACTGGAAACACCATATATTTT	CATTSAGRTGNTIYF
.	TRBV28	TRBJ2-1	TRBD1	TGTGCCAGCAGTTTACCGGGACAGGGGTCCTACAATGAGCAGTTCTTC	CASSLPGQGSYNEQFF
.	TRBV12-3/TRBV12-4	TRBJ2-2	.	TGTGCCAGCAGTTTAAGGGCGGACGGGGAGCTGTTTTTT	CASSLRADGELFF
.	TRBV11-1	TRBJ2-7	TRBD2	TGTGCCAGCAGCTTAGCCCTAGGGACTAGCGGTTTCGCCTACGAGCAGTACTTC	CASSLALGTSGFAYEQYF
.	TRBV5-1	TRBJ2-2	TRBD1	TGCGCCAGCAGCCGGGACAGGGCGGACACCGGGGAGCTGTTTTTT	CASSRDRADTGELFF